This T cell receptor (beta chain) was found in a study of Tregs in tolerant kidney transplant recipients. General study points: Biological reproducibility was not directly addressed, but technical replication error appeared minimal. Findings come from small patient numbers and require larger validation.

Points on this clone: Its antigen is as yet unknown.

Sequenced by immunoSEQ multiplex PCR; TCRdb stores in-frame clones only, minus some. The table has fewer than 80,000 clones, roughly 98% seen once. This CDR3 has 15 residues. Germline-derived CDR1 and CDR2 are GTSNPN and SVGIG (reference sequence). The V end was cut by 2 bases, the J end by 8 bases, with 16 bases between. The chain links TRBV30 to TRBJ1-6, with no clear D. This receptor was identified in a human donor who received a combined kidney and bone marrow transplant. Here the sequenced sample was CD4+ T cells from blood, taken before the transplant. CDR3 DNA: TGTGCCTGGAGTACGGGGTCCGGGTATTATTCACCCCTCCACTTT. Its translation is CAWSTGSGYYSPLHF. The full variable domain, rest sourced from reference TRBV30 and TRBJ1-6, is SQTIHQWPATLVQPVGSPLSLECTVEGTSNPNLYWYRQAAGRGLQLLFYSVGIGQISSEVPQNLSASRPQDRQFILSSKKLLLSDSGFYLCAWSTGSGYYSPLHFGNGTRLTVT.